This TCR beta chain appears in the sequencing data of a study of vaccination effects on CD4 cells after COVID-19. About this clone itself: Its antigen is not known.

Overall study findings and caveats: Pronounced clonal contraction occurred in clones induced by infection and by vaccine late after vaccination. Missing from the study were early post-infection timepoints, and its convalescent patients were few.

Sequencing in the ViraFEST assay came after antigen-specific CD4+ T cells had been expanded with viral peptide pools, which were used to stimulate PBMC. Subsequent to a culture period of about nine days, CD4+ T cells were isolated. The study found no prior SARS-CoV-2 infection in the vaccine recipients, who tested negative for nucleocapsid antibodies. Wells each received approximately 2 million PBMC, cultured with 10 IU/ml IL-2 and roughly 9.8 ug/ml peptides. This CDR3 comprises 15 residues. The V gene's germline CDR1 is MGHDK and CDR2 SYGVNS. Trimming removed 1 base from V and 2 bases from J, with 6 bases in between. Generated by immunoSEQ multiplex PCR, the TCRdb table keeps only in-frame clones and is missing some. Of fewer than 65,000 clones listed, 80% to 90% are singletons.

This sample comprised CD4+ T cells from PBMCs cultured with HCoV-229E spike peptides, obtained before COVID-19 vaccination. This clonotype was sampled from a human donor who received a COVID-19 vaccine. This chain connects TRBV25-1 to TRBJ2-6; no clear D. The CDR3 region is CASSESKAGANVLTF. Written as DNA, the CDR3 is TGTGCCAGCAGTGAATCAAAGGCTGGGGCCAACGTCCTGACTTTC.